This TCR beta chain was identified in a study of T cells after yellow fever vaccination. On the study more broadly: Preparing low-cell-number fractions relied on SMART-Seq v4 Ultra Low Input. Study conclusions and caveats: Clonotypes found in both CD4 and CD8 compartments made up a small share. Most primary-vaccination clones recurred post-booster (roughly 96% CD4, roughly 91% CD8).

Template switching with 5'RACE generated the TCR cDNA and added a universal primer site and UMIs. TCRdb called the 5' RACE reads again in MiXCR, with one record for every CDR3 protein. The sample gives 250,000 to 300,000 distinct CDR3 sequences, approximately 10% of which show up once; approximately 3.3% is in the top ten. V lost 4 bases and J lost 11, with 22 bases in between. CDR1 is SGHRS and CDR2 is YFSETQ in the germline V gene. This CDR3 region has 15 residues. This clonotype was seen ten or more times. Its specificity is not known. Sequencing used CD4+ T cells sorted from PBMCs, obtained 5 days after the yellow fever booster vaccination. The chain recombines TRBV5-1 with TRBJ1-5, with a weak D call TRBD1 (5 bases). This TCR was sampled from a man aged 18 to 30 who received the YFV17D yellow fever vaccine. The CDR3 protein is CASSTVPGLPWAQHF. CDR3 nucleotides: TGCGCCAGCAGCACGGTCCCGGGACTCCCTTGGGCCCAGCATTTT.